The 25 T cell receptor beta chains below all came from one sample that was sequenced in a study of T cells in Graves' hyperthyroidism and ophthalmopathy. TCR beta CDR3 region amplification was performed from RNA transcripts. The primer set for the first-round RT-PCR of the TCR CDR3 was HTBI. TCRdb re-called the multiplex PCR reads with MiXCR, one entry per CDR3 protein. The data hold under 350,000 distinct CDR3 sequences, with about 18% observed a single time. The material sequenced was blood. The receptors shown here come from a woman in her forties or fifties with Graves' hyperthyroidism.

Concerning this clonotype itself: This may stem from a read error, because a much larger clone lies one nucleotide away. The gene calls are TRBV11-2 and TRBJ2-5, with D perhaps matching TRBD2 (6 bases). The germline V gene has CDR1 SGHAT and CDR2 FQNNGV. CDR3 length: 13 amino acids. The CDR3 here is CASSLEGRETQHF. CDR3 nucleotides: TGTGCCAGCAGCTTGGAGGGCCGGGAGACCCAGCACTTC.

This clonotype has just a few counts. The chain couples TRBV19 to TRBJ1-1; no reliable D call. Germline lookup yields CDR1 LNHDA and CDR2 SQIVND (reference sequence). CDR3 size: 13 residues. Trimming removed 7 bases at V and 0 bases at J, with 9 bases between. CDR3 in amino acids: CASNVELNTEAFF. The CDR3 nucleotides read TGTGCCAGTAACGTCGAGCTGAACACTGAAGCTTTCTTT.

The V call is TRBV6-1, the J call TRBJ1-5, with unresolved D. The CDR3 sequence is 13 residues long. Germline V gene sequence: CDR1 MNHNS, CDR2 SASEGT. Trimming took 8 bases from V and 1 from J, leaving 9 bases between them. The DNA of the CDR3 is TGTGCCAGCGGTCGCAGAAGCAATCAGCCCCAGCATTTT. Its protein is CASGRRSNQPQHF.

J is TRBJ2-3 and V is TRBV18, with 11 bases aligning to TRBD2. Per the germline V gene, CDR1 is KGHSH and CDR2 is LQKENI. This CDR3 has 16 residues. Unmatched junction bases numbered 4, after V lost 3 bases and J lost 2 bases. The CDR3 region has the DNA TGTGCCAGCTCACCGGGACTAGCGGATTCCACAGATACGCAGTATTTT. Translated, it gives CASSPGLADSTDTQYF.

J is TRBJ1-6 and V is TRBV13, with 8 bases aligning to TRBD1. V was clipped by 3 bases and J by 9 bases; unmatched bases: 7. CDR1 and CDR2 from the germline V gene are PRHDT and FYEKMQ (reference sequence). The CDR3 is made up of 15 amino acids. The CDR3 protein is CASSFLDRGVSPLHF. As DNA, the CDR3 is TGTGCCAGCAGCTTCCTCGACAGGGGAGTTTCACCCCTCCACTTT.

This clonotype appeared a few times. This chain connects TRBV7-9 to TRBJ2-1, with D perhaps TRBD2 (6 bases). Germline CDR1 reads SEHNR; CDR2 reads FQNEAQ (reference sequence). Between the trimmed V and J ends, which lost 1 base and 9 bases, there was a span of 13 bases. The CDR3 length is 14 residues. DNA of the CDR3: TGTGCCAGCAGCTTAGTATCTAGCGCGGGTGAGCAGTTCTTC. This codes for CASSLVSSAGEQFF.

There are many counts of this clonotype. The gene calls are TRBV28 and TRBJ1-2, with D unclear. CDR3 length: 12 amino acids. V lost 2 bases, J lost 2 bases, and 3 bases lay in between. From germline, CDR1 is MDHEN and CDR2 SYDVKM. As DNA, the CDR3 is TGTGCCAGCAGTTTAGGGAACTATGGCTACACCTTC. This sequence encodes CASSLGNYGYTF.

This clonotype was counted at least ten times. The chain employs TRBV7-2 and TRBJ2-5, with TRBD2 matching 9 bases. Looked up from germline, CDR1 is SGHTA and CDR2 is FQGNSA. The CDR3 covers 16 residues. V lost 5 bases to trimming and J lost 0 bases; unmatched junction nucleotides: 7. In nucleotides, the CDR3 is TGTGCCAGCAGCCCCGGACTAGCGAGGCACCAAGAGACCCAGTACTTC. It is translated as CASSPGLARHQETQYF.

The chain carries TRBV12-3 or TRBV12-4 and TRBJ2-2, with D perhaps TRBD2 (5 bases). Trimming cost V 1 base and J 6 bases, with 9 bases left between them. This CDR3 comprises 14 residues. The CDR3 protein is CASSLGPSPGELFF. The CDR3 DNA follows: TGTGCCAGCAGTTTAGGGCCTAGCCCCGGGGAGCTGTTTTTT.

This clonotype has more than one count but fewer than ten. This chain uses TRBV20-1 with TRBJ1-5, with 7 bases matching TRBD1. CDR1 and CDR2 (germline): DFQATT, SNEGSKA (reference sequence). Trimming at V came to 6 bases and at J to 0 bases, leaving 5 bases not matched to a gene. This CDR3 comprises 14 residues. DNA for the CDR3: TGCAGTGCCGGGGACAGCCGTAGCAATCAGCCCCAGCATTTT. Its translation: CSAGDSRSNQPQHF.

There are many counts of this clonotype. The chain joins TRBV3-1 to TRBJ2-2; 7 bases map to TRBD1. The CDR3 is 17 residues long. With V trimmed by 5 bases and J by 0 bases, 9 bases remained unmatched. Germline V gene data show CDR1 as LGHDT and CDR2 as YNNKEL (reference sequence). CDR3 region: CASSSHLGTANTGELFF. The CDR3 nucleotides read TGTGCCAGCAGCTCGCACTTAGGGACAGCGAACACCGGGGAGCTGTTTTTT.

The rearrangement joins TRBV28 to TRBJ1-5, with D maybe TRBD1 (6 bases). Germline lookup yields CDR1 MDHEN and CDR2 SYDVKM. The CDR3 is 16 residues long. V lost 5 bases and J 1 base, leaving 15 bases between the germline ends. As DNA, the CDR3 is TGTGCCAGCAGTACCAGGGTGCAGGGGAGCAATCAGCCCCAGCATTTT. It codes for CASSTRVQGSNQPQHF.

Ten or more counts support this clonotype. The chain combines TRBV20-1 with TRBJ2-3, with 8 bases identical to TRBD1. Trimming at V came to 1 base and at J to 5 bases, leaving 11 bases not matched to a gene. Germline lookup yields CDR1 DFQATT and CDR2 SNEGSKA (reference sequence). There are 16 residues in the CDR3. CDR3 residues: CSARGTTGESVDTQYF. CDR3 nucleotide sequence: TGCAGTGCTAGAGGGACGACAGGGGAAAGTGTAGATACGCAGTATTTT.

This clonotype was counted at least ten times. The gene calls are TRBV30 and TRBJ2-2; tentatively, D is TRBD1 (6 bases). V lost 2 bases, J lost 6 bases, and 10 bases lay in between. The germline gives CDR1 GTSNPN, CDR2 SVGIG (reference sequence). This CDR3 comprises 13 residues. CDR3 DNA: TGTGCCTGGAGTACCCAGGGGTCCGGGGAGCTGTTTTTT. The encoded protein is CAWSTQGSGELFF.

The V call is TRBV5-1, the J call TRBJ2-5; 7 bases line up with TRBD2. The length of the CDR3 is 14 residues. With V trimmed by 4 bases and J by 3 bases, 6 bases remained unmatched. Looked up from germline, CDR1 is SGHRS and CDR2 is YFSETQ. In DNA form, the CDR3 reads TGCGCCAGCAGCCCCGGCCTAGCGGAAGAGACCCAGTACTTC. Translation gives CASSPGLAEETQYF.

This clonotype was detected many times. The chain is built from TRBV11-2 and TRBJ2-1; TRBD2 is a possible D gene (5 bases). The V end was cut by 0 bases, the J end by 11 bases, with 8 bases between. Per germline, CDR1 SGHAT and CDR2 FQNNGV. This CDR3 contains 12 residues. The CDR3, as DNA: TGTGCCAGCAGCTTAGAGGACTCAAAGCAGTTCTTC. Protein product: CASSLEDSKQFF.

This sequence joins TRBV20-1 and TRBJ2-3; 7 bases match TRBD2. The CDR3 runs 13 residues. Germline loops: CDR1 DFQATT, CDR2 SNEGSKA (reference sequence). J gave up 6 bases and V 7 bases, and 10 bases lay outside the gene matches. The DNA of the CDR3 is TGCAGTGTTTCCGGGACTATCGGTGATACGCAGTATTTT. Encoded protein: CSVSGTIGDTQYF.

This clonotype was recorded at least ten times. The chain links TRBV20-1 to TRBJ2-7; 9 bases line up with TRBD2. The germline V gene has CDR1 DFQATT and CDR2 SNEGSKA (reference sequence). The CDR3 is made up of 12 amino acids. The junction had 3 bases not matched to a gene; V was cut back by 7 bases and J by 2 bases. CDR3 in amino acids: CSGVAGAYEQYF. The CDR3 coding sequence is TGCAGTGGAGTAGCGGGGGCCTACGAGCAGTACTTC.

This clonotype came up many times. The chain joins TRBV18 to TRBJ2-7; D not resolved. The length of the CDR3 is 13 residues. V lost 3 bases and J 5 bases, leaving 11 bases between the germline ends. Per germline, CDR1 KGHSH and CDR2 LQKENI. In DNA, the CDR3 is TGTGCCAGCTCACCTAATTCGGTACACGAGCAGTACGTC. As protein: CASSPNSVHEQYV.

The chain joins TRBV6-6 to TRBJ2-6, with D unresolved. The CDR3 loop spans 17 amino acids. Germline V gives CDR1 MNHNY, CDR2 SVGAGI (reference sequence). V shed 1 base and J shed 1 base, with 11 bases lying between them. CDR3: CASSYYVWSSGANVLTF. The CDR3, as DNA: TGTGCCAGCAGTTACTACGTCTGGAGTTCTGGGGCCAACGTCCTGACTTTC.

This clonotype showed up many times. This chain uses TRBV3-1 with TRBJ1-2, with 8 bases identical to TRBD1. The V segment lost 1 base and the J segment 2 bases; nucleotides outside the gene matches: 6. The CDR3 runs 16 residues. Germline values: CDR1 LGHDT, CDR2 YNNKEL (reference sequence). The CDR3 DNA reads as TGTGCCAGCAGCCAAGGACAGGGGCCTTTGAACTATGGCTACACCTTC. It codes for CASSQGQGPLNYGYTF.

Turning to this clonotype: A much larger clone differs from this one at a single base, so this may be a read error. V usage is TRBV12-3 or TRBV12-4 and J usage is TRBJ1-2; no definite D call. CDR3 length equals 14 residues. The CDR3 protein is CASSLSDSNYGYAF. The DNA for the CDR3 is TGTGCCAGCAGTTTATCCGACTCTAACTATGGCTACGCCTTC.

DNA for the CDR3: TGTGCCAGCAGCACCCCGGACGTGGATGGGGAGACCCAGTACTTC. Residues: CASSTPDVDGETQYF. V gene TRBV7-8 combines with J gene TRBJ2-5; no firm D call. The CDR3 extends over 15 amino acids. CDR1 SGHVS and CDR2 FQNEAQ come from the germline V gene. V lost 5 bases and J 5 bases, leaving 18 bases between the germline ends.

The genes are TRBV12-3 or TRBV12-4 and TRBJ2-2; D is possibly TRBD2 (6 bases). The CDR3 has 15 residues. V lost 1 base, J lost 5 bases, and 11 bases lay in between. The CDR3: CASSLELAGTGELFF. In nucleotides, the CDR3 is TGTGCCAGCAGTTTAGAGTTGGCGGGGACCGGGGAGCTGTTTTTT.

This clonotype was counted many times. The gene calls are TRBV6-1 and TRBJ1-1, with 9 bases lining up with TRBD1. The CDR3 sequence is 14 residues long. The V and J ends lost 6 bases and 1 base, in that order; junction bases with no gene match: 3. The germline V gene has CDR1 MNHNS and CDR2 SASEGT. The CDR3 is CASRSDRGNTEAFF. The CDR3 DNA sequence: TGTGCCAGCAGATCGGACAGGGGGAACACTGAAGCTTTCTTT.